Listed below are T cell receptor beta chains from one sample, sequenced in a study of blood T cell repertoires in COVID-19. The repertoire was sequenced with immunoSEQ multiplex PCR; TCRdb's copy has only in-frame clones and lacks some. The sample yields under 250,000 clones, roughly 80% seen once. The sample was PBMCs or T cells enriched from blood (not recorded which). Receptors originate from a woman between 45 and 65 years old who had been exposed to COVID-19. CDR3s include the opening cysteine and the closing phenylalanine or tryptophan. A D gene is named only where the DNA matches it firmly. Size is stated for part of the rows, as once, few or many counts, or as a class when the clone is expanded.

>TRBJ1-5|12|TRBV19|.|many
CASSGGFGPQHF
TGTGCCAGTAGCGGGGGGTTTGGGCCCCAGCATTTT
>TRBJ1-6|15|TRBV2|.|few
CASLTGQDRNSPLHF
TGTGCCAGCTTAACCGGGCAGGACAGAAATTCACCCCTCCACTTT
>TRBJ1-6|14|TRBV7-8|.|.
CASSYTQGNSPLHF
TGTGCCAGCAGCTATACCCAGGGAAATTCACCCCTCCACTTT
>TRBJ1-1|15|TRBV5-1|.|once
CASSFTPGHNTEAFF
TGCGCCAGCAGCTTTACACCCGGACATAACACTGAAGCTTTCTTT
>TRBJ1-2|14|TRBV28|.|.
CASSFDPDSGGYTF
TGTGCCAGCAGTTTTGATCCCGACAGCGGGGGCTACACCTTC
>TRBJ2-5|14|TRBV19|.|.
CASGIGHPGETQYF
TGTGCCAGTGGTATAGGGCACCCAGGGGAGACCCAGTACTTC
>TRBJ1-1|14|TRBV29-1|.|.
CSVGGGAMNTEAFF
TGCAGCGTTGGGGGGGGCGCTATGAACACTGAAGCTTTCTTT
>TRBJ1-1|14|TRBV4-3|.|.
CASSQVGGISEAFF
TGCGCCAGCAGCCAAGTGGGAGGGATTTCTGAAGCTTTCTTT
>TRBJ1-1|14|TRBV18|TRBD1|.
CASSPNRGNTEAFF
TGTGCCAGCTCACCCAACAGGGGGAACACTGAAGCTTTCTTT
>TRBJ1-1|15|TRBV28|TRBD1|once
CASTGTGQGKTEAFF
TGTGCCAGCACCGGAACGGGACAGGGAAAGACTGAAGCTTTCTTT
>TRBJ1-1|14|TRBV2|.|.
CASSAPGANTEAFF
TGTGCCAGCAGCGCGCCCGGAGCGAACACTGAAGCTTTCTTT
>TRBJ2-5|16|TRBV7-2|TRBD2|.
CASSLVPGGGYETQYF
TGTGCCAGCAGCTTAGTCCCCGGGGGGGGCTACGAGACCCAGTACTTC
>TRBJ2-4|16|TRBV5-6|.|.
CASSLGSARTINIQYF
TGTGCCAGCAGCTTGGGTTCCGCAAGAACAATAAACATTCAGTACTTC
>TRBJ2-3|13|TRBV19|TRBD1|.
CASKPAGGDTQYF
TGTGCCAGTAAACCGGCAGGGGGAGATACGCAGTATTTT
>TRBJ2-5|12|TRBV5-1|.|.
CASSQGSGTQYF
TGCGCCAGCAGCCAGGGGTCAGGGACCCAGTACTTC
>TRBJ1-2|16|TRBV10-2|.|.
CASSLKDSRLNYGYTF
TGCGCCAGCAGTCTAAAGGACAGTCGACTAAACTATGGCTACACCTTC
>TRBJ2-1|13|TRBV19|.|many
CASSIGNYNEQFF
TGTGCCAGTAGTATCGGTAATTACAATGAGCAGTTCTTC
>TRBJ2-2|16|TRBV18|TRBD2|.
CASSVGLAGNTGELFF
TGTGCCAGCTCAGTGGGACTAGCGGGGAACACCGGGGAGCTGTTTTTT
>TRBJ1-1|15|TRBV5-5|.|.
CASSLDQGGWAEAFF
TGTGCCAGCAGCTTGGATCAGGGAGGATGGGCTGAAGCTTTCTTT
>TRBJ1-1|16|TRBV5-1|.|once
CASNPRGSVMNTEAFF
TGCGCCAGCAACCCCCGAGGCTCGGTCATGAACACTGAAGCTTTCTTT
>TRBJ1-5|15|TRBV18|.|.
CASSPQGRGWQPQHF
TGTGCCAGCTCCCCACAGGGTAGAGGGTGGCAGCCCCAGCATTTT
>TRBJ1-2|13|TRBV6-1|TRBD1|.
CASSERGLGGYTF
TGTGCCAGCAGTGAAAGGGGGCTTGGTGGCTACACCTTC
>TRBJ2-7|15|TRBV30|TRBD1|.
CAWSPGTDSSYEQYF
TGTGCCTGGAGCCCCGGGACAGATAGCTCCTACGAGCAGTACTTC
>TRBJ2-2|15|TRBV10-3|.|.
CAIGFGEVDTGELFF
TGTGCCATCGGTTTCGGGGAGGTGGACACCGGGGAGCTGTTTTTT
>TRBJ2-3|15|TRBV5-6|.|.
CASSSYREPTDTQYF
TGTGCCAGCAGCTCGTACAGGGAGCCCACGGATACGCAGTATTTT
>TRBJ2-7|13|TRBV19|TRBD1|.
CASSRDRAYEQYF
TGTGCCAGTAGTCGGGACAGGGCCTACGAGCAGTACTTC
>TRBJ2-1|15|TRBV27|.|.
CASSLSGSSYNEQFF
TGTGCCAGCAGTTTATCGGGTAGCAGTTACAATGAGCAGTTCTTC
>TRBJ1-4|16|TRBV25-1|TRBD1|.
CASSTGQGRINEKLFF
TGTGCCAGCAGTACCGGACAGGGGCGCATTAATGAAAAACTGTTTTTT
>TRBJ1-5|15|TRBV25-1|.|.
CASSDSGGRNQPQHF
TGTGCCAGCAGTGATTCGGGAGGACGGAATCAGCCCCAGCATTTT
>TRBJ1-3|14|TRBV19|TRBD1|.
CASSRTGFGNTIYF
TGTGCCAGTAGTCGGACAGGATTTGGAAACACCATATATTTT
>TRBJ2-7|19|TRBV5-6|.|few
CASSLAEVRRGRDSYEQYF
TGTGCCAGCAGCTTGGCCGAGGTACGCCGGGGAAGGGACTCCTACGAGCAGTACTTC
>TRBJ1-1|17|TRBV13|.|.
CASSFTPSTTRNTEAFF
TGTGCCAGCAGCTTCACCCCCTCGACGACAAGGAACACTGAAGCTTTCTTT
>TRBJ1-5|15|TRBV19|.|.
CASSLGGYSNQPQHF
TGTGCCAGTAGCCTGGGGGGGTATAGCAATCAGCCCCAGCATTTT
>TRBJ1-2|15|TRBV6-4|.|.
CASRPDRGGLDGYTF
TGTGCCAGCAGACCCGATCGGGGGGGGCTAGATGGCTACACCTTC
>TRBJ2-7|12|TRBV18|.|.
CASSPGAYEQYF
TGTGCCAGCTCACCCGGAGCCTACGAGCAGTACTTC
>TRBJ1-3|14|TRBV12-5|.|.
CATWDTSLGNTIYF
TGTGCTACCTGGGACACCTCTCTGGGAAACACCATATATTTT
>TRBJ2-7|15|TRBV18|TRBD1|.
CASSPGGQGIYEQYF
TGTGCCAGCTCACCGGGTGGACAGGGGATTTACGAGCAGTACTTC
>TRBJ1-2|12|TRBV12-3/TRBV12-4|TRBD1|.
CASSLRQGFYTF
TGTGCCAGCAGTTTGCGACAGGGCTTCTACACCTTC
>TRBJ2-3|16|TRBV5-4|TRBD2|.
CASSLEFSGDTDTQYF
TGTGCCAGCAGCTTGGAATTTAGCGGGGACACAGATACGCAGTATTTT
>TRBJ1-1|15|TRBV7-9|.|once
CASSPRQDSNTEAFF
TGTGCCAGCAGCCCCCGACAGGATTCGAACACTGAAGCTTTCTTT
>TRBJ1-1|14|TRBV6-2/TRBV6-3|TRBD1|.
CASSFLDRGTEAFF
TGTGCCAGCAGTTTCCTTGACAGGGGCACTGAAGCTTTCTTT
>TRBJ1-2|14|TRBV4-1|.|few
CASSLDTGNYGYTF
TGCGCCAGCAGCCTGGACACAGGGAACTATGGCTACACCTTC
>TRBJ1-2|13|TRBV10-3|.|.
CAISAQSMDGYTF
TGTGCCATCAGTGCCCAGTCGATGGATGGCTACACCTTC
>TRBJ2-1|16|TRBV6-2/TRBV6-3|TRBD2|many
CASSSSGATRWNEQFF
TGTGCCAGCAGTTCTAGCGGGGCGACTCGTTGGAATGAGCAGTTCTTC
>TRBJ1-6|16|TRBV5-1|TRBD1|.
CASSLYLQGGNSPLHF
TGCGCCAGCAGCTTGTATCTTCAGGGGGGCAATTCACCCCTCCACTTT
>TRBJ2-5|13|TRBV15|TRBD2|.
CATQGSGGWTQYF
TGTGCCACCCAGGGGAGCGGGGGATGGACCCAGTACTTC
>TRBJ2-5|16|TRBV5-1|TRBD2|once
CASSLSAGGPKETQYF
TGCGCCAGCAGCTTGTCAGCGGGGGGGCCCAAAGAGACCCAGTACTTC
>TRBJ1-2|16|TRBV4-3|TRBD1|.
CASSQVPTGAPYGYTF
TGCGCCAGCAGCCAAGTCCCCACAGGGGCCCCCTATGGCTACACCTTC
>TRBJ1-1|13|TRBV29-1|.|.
CSVARLQGMEAFF
TGCAGCGTTGCCAGATTACAGGGTATGGAAGCTTTCTTT
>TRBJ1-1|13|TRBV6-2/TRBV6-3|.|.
CASSPWAGTEAFF
TGTGCCAGCAGCCCATGGGCGGGCACTGAAGCTTTCTTT
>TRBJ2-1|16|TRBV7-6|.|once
CASSLVAGPSYNEQFF
TGTGCCAGCAGCTTAGTGGCGGGGCCTTCCTACAATGAGCAGTTCTTC
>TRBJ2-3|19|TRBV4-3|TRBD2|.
CASSAGGVLSGGATDTQYF
TGCGCCAGCAGCGCCGGAGGGGTGTTGAGCGGGGGGGCCACAGATACGCAGTATTTT
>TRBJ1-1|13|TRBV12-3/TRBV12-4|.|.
CASSLGQRLEAFF
TGTGCCAGCAGTTTAGGTCAGAGACTAGAAGCTTTCTTT
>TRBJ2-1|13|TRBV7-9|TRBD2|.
CASTLAGGNEQFF
TGTGCCAGCACCCTCGCGGGGGGCAATGAGCAGTTCTTC
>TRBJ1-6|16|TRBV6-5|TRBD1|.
CASSSSFRRGHSPLHF
TGTGCCAGCAGTTCCTCTTTCCGCAGGGGGCATTCACCCCTCCACTTT
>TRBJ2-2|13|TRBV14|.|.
CASTLEGTGELFF
TGTGCCAGCACCCTCGAGGGTACCGGGGAGCTGTTTTTT
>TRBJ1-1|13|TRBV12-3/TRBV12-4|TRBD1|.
CASSRQGGLEAFF
TGTGCCAGCAGTCGCCAGGGGGGCCTCGAAGCTTTCTTT
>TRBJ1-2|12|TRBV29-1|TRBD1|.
CSTYRGQEGYTF
TGCAGCACTTACAGGGGGCAAGAAGGCTACACCTTC
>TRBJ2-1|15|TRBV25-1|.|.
CASSEARLRGNEQFF
TGTGCCAGCAGTGAAGCCCGGCTCCGAGGCAATGAGCAGTTCTTC
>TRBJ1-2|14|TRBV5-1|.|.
CASSFLYGRGGYTF
TGCGCCAGCAGCTTCTTATACGGGCGGGGAGGCTACACCTTC